Listed below are T cell receptor beta chains from one sample, sequenced in a study of blood T cell repertoires in COVID-19. Generated by immunoSEQ multiplex PCR, the TCRdb table keeps only in-frame clones and is missing some. This sample yields fewer than 90,000 clones, of which roughly 84% are seen a single time; roughly 10% belongs to the top ten. The sample was peripheral blood. These receptors came from a human donor in a cohort sampled during active COVID-19. Each CDR3 is given with its conserved first and last residue. A D gene is named only where the DNA matches it firmly. Only some rows state a clone size, as once, few, many or a class for expanded clones.

CASSQGQGSYEQYF,TGTGCCAGCAGCCAAGGACAGGGTTCCTACGAGCAGTACTTC,TRBJ2-7,TRBD1,.,TRBV7-2
CASSPSGGAHTGELFF,TGTGCCAGCAGCCCAAGCGGGGGGGCCCACACCGGGGAGCTGTTTTTT,TRBJ2-2,TRBD2,few,TRBV7-8
CASTIQGGVTEAFF,TGTGCCAGCACTATACAGGGGGGTGTAACTGAAGCTTTCTTT,TRBJ1-1,TRBD1,.,TRBV2
CASSRRGLGSYNEQFF,TGTGCCAGCTCCCGCCGAGGCCTCGGTTCCTACAATGAGCAGTTCTTC,TRBJ2-1,.,.,TRBV18
CASSLTEGLADTQYF,TGTGCCAGCAGCTTGACGGAGGGCCTCGCAGATACGCAGTATTTT,TRBJ2-3,.,.,TRBV5-4
CASSSTGGRSNEQFF,TGTGCCAGCAGTTCCACCGGGGGGCGCTCCAATGAGCAGTTCTTC,TRBJ2-1,.,.,TRBV28
CASSPRGTGGEQPQHF,TGTGCCAGCTCACCACGCGGGACAGGGGGCGAACAGCCCCAGCATTTT,TRBJ1-5,TRBD1,.,TRBV18
CASRDGAGGRNTGELFF,TGTGCCAGCAGGGACGGAGCGGGGGGCCGGAACACCGGGGAGCTGTTTTTT,TRBJ2-2,TRBD2,.,TRBV5-4
CASSPRDTEAFF,TGTGCCAGCAGCCCACGGGACACTGAAGCTTTCTTT,TRBJ1-1,.,.,TRBV7-9
CASSQWTGGGNTIYF,TGTGCCAGCAGCCAATGGACAGGGGGAGGAAACACCATATATTTT,TRBJ1-3,TRBD1,.,TRBV7-2
CASSSPERADTQYF,TGTGCCAGCAGTTCCCCCGAGAGGGCAGATACGCAGTATTTT,TRBJ2-3,.,.,TRBV28
CASSPTTVQETQYF,TGCGCCAGCAGCCCGACTACCGTCCAAGAGACCCAGTACTTC,TRBJ2-5,.,.,TRBV5-1
CASEPGGRGYYNEQFF,TGTGCCAGCGAACCAGGGGGCCGGGGTTACTACAATGAGCAGTTCTTC,TRBJ2-1,TRBD1,.,TRBV28
CASKELGLAGDEQYF,TGCGCCAGCAAGGAATTGGGACTAGCGGGGGACGAGCAGTACTTC,TRBJ2-7,TRBD2,.,TRBV5-1
CASSPGGAVRFRF,TGTGCCAGCAGCCCCGGGGGGGCCGTCCGGTTTAGATTC,TRBJ1-2,.,.,TRBV7-9
CASSPRGSYEQYF,TGTGCCAGCAGTCCCAGGGGCTCCTACGAGCAGTACTTC,TRBJ2-7,.,.,TRBV28
CASSQAGGDYGYTF,TGTGCCAGCAGCCAAGCAGGGGGCGACTATGGCTACACCTTC,TRBJ1-2,TRBD1,.,TRBV4-2
CASNQRELETQYF,TGTGCCAGCAACCAGCGGGAGTTGGAGACCCAGTACTTC,TRBJ2-5,TRBD2,.,TRBV2
CASSPVGLAGGTTGELFF,TGTGCCAGCAGTCCGGTGGGACTAGCGGGGGGGACCACCGGGGAGCTGTTTTTT,TRBJ2-2,TRBD2,.,TRBV6-6
CASSGRSGSPLHF,TGTGCCAGCAGTGGACGGAGTGGGTCACCCCTCCACTTT,TRBJ1-6,.,.,TRBV2
CASSIPGGTGANVLTF,TGTGCCAGCAGTATACCTGGCGGTACTGGGGCCAACGTCCTGACTTTC,TRBJ2-6,.,.,TRBV28
CASSELGGNQPQHF,TGCGCCAGCAGTGAGCTCGGAGGCAATCAGCCCCAGCATTTT,TRBJ1-5,.,.,TRBV5-1
CASSEQGDSLNSPLHF,TGTGCCAGCAGTGAACAGGGTGATTCGCTCAATTCACCCCTCCACTTT,TRBJ1-6,.,few,TRBV2
CASSSRVGNQPQHF,TGTGCCAGCAGCTCCCGGGTCGGGAATCAGCCCCAGCATTTT,TRBJ1-5,.,.,TRBV7-8
CASSLGAGAYEQYF,TGCGCCAGCAGCTTGGGGGCCGGGGCCTACGAGCAGTACTTC,TRBJ2-7,.,once,TRBV5-1
CASSLGGQASQETQYF,TGCGCCAGCAGCTTGGGGGGACAGGCTTCCCAAGAGACCCAGTACTTC,TRBJ2-5,TRBD1,.,TRBV5-1